This TCR beta chain comes out of a study of CD8 T cells in ankylosing spondylitis. This CDR3 is built from 16 residues. Losses at the gene ends were 2 bases for V and 7 bases for J; bases not matched to a gene: 9. Germline V gene sequence: CDR1 MNHEY, CDR2 SVGAGI. TCRdb itself ran the 5' RACE reads through MiXCR, one entry per CDR3 protein. The sample yields around 490,000 distinct CDR3 sequences, about 5.4% seen once. The study, taken as a whole, reports: Significantly higher representation of disease-linked clones was reported for matched ankylosing spondylitis synovial fluid. Typical of ankylosing spondylitis blood, it appeared, was a TCR beta motif of several highly homologous variants.

This clonotype was observed at least ten times. The antigen is not known. The V and J genes are TRBV6-5 and TRBJ2-2; 8 bases align to TRBD1. The source of this sequence is a male donor with ankylosing spondylitis. The source material was blood, either unsorted or a sorted T cell fraction (not recorded which). CDR3 DNA: TGTGCCAGCAGTTACGCAGGACAGGGTCTCCACGGGGAGCTGTTTTTT. It specifies CASSYAGQGLHGELFF.